These 19 T cell receptor beta chains were all obtained from the same sample, sequenced in a study of control samples from healthy donors and cancer patients. Assay: immunoSEQ multiplex PCR; the TCRdb copy retains only in-frame clones and omits some. The data hold 150,000 to 200,000 clones, with nearly 90% observed a single time. Sequencing was done on a sample of blood. These receptors all come from a woman in her forties or fifties in good health.

The chain links TRBV6-5 to TRBJ1-2; 8 bases match TRBD1. This CDR3 has 12 residues. CDR1 is MNHEY, CDR2 SVGAGI, per germline. The V gene end was trimmed by 7 bases and the J gene end by 6 bases; junction bases not matched to a gene: 4. DNA of the CDR3: TGTGCCAGCACGACAGGGGACCATGGCTACACCTTC. Translated, it gives CASTTGDHGYTF.

The chain uses TRBV28 and TRBJ2-5; D gene ambiguous. V was pared by 2 bases and J by 3 bases, with 13 bases between. Germline loops: CDR1 MDHEN, CDR2 SYDVKM. The CDR3 is 15 amino acids. This CDR3 is CASSLARRPKETQYF. The DNA of the CDR3 is TGTGCCAGCAGTTTAGCTCGACGGCCAAAAGAGACCCAGTACTTC.

This chain connects TRBV3-1 (or the pseudogene TRBV3-2) to TRBJ2-6, with TRBD1 as a possible D gene (6 bases). CDR3 length: 17 residues. V was trimmed by 2 bases and J by 4 bases, leaving 15 bases between them. CDR1 is LGHDT, CDR2 YNNKEL, per germline (reference sequence). CDR3: CASSQRQGGSGANVLTF. The CDR3 DNA reads TGTGCCAGCAGCCAAAGGCAAGGGGGTAGCGGGGCCAACGTCCTGACTTTC.

The chain combines TRBV27 with TRBJ1-5; unclear D gene. V was clipped by 11 bases and J by 7 bases, with 15 bases between them. In germline, CDR1 is MNHEY, CDR2 SMNVEV (reference sequence). The CDR3 consists of 12 residues. CDR3 sequence reads: CAEKGRGQPQHF. The CDR3 DNA is TGTGCCGAAAAAGGCCGAGGACAGCCCCAGCATTTT.

The chain recombines TRBV4-3 with TRBJ1-2; 7 bases agree with TRBD1. J was trimmed by 4 bases and V by 3 bases; bases with no gene match: 5. Germline-derived CDR1 and CDR2 are LGHNA and YSLEER. This CDR3 contains 14 residues. The CDR3 bases are TGCGCCAGCAGCCAGGGGACAGCCACCTATGGCTACACCTTC. This gives the protein CASSQGTATYGYTF.

V is TRBV6-5 and J is TRBJ1-4, with 7 bases that match TRBD1. V shed 6 bases, J shed 6 bases, and the junction held 10 bases outside the gene matches. Germline-derived CDR1 and CDR2 are MNHEY and SVGAGI. The CDR3 extends over 15 amino acids. In DNA form, the CDR3 reads TGTGCCAGCAGGTTCCCAACAGGGGTGGATGAAAAACTGTTTTTT. Translation: CASRFPTGVDEKLFF.

The chain joins TRBV4-2 to TRBJ2-7; TRBD2 matches 10 bases. Losses at the gene ends were 3 bases for V and 3 bases for J; bases not matched to a gene: 5. The germline V gene has CDR1 LGHNA and CDR2 YNFKEQ. The CDR3 has 15 amino acids. Written as DNA, the CDR3 is TGTGCCAGCAGCCAGGGAAGCGGGAGGGGCTACGAGCAGTACTTC. Translation gives CASSQGSGRGYEQYF.

The V and J genes are TRBV19 and TRBJ2-7; D tentatively fits TRBD1 or TRBD2 (5 bases each). Trimming shortened V by 5 bases and J by 2 bases, and 13 bases separated the two germline ends. The CDR3 runs to 14 residues. Germline loops: CDR1 LNHDA, CDR2 SQIVND (reference sequence). CDR3 sequence: CASSQRGPPYEQYF. CDR3 bases: TGTGCCAGTAGTCAGAGGGGTCCCCCCTACGAGCAGTACTTC.

The chain links TRBV7-8 to TRBJ1-1; no firm D call. The CDR3 sequence is 13 residues long. Trimming stripped 3 bases from V and 5 bases from J, with 10 bases between. CDR1 is SGHVS and CDR2 is FQNEAQ in the germline V gene. The CDR3 loop reads CASSFQVRTEAFF. The CDR3 DNA reads TGTGCCAGCAGCTTTCAGGTCAGGACTGAAGCTTTCTTT.

The V call is TRBV7-9, the J call TRBJ2-7; D uncertain. The CDR3 is 13 amino acids. V was trimmed by 5 bases and J by 2 bases, leaving 10 bases between them. CDR1 and CDR2 from the germline V gene are SEHNR and FQNEAQ (reference sequence). CDR3 nucleotide sequence: TGTGCCAGCAGCCGATCGGGCCCCTACGAGCAGTACTTC. Protein sequence: CASSRSGPYEQYF.

The chain employs TRBV9 and TRBJ1-2; D gene ambiguous. The germline V and J ends were trimmed by 2 bases and 0 bases, with 5 bases remaining between them. The CDR3 totals 13 residues. Germline V lookup: CDR1 SGDLS, CDR2 YYNGEE. The CDR3 spells CASSVEANYGYTF. The CDR3 DNA reads as TGTGCCAGCAGCGTTGAAGCTAACTATGGCTACACCTTC.

This chain links TRBV7-9 with TRBJ1-3; D remains ambiguous. The CDR3 sequence is 16 residues long. Deletions cut 6 bases from V and 0 bases from J, with 15 bases between. Looked up from germline, CDR1 is SEHNR and CDR2 is FQNEAQ (reference sequence). CDR3 sequence (DNA): TGTGCCAGCAGTCTAGACGGAGCATTCTCTGGAAACACCATATATTTT. It yields the protein CASSLDGAFSGNTIYF.

This rearrangement joins TRBV27 to TRBJ1-1; no clear D. The germline CDR1 and CDR2 sequences are MNHEY and SMNVEV (reference sequence). This CDR3 is 16 amino acids long. Trimming shortened V by 11 bases and J by 0 bases, and 22 bases separated the two germline ends. CDR3 loop: CASRPPQSRLNTEAFF. The CDR3, as DNA: TGTGCCTCCCGTCCTCCCCAGTCGAGATTGAACACTGAAGCTTTCTTT.

This clone was seen once. The rearrangement uses TRBV11-1 and TRBJ1-4; D uncertain. Between the trimmed V and J ends, which lost 10 bases and 1 base, there was a span of 13 bases. CDR1 is SGHAT and CDR2 is FQDESV in the germline V gene (reference sequence). This CDR3 has 14 amino acids. CDR3 amino acids: CATAPGGTNEKLFF. The CDR3 nucleotides are TGTGCCACCGCTCCGGGAGGAACTAATGAAAAACTGTTTTTT.

J is TRBJ2-3 and V is TRBV5-1; D call uncertain. CDR1 and CDR2 (germline): SGHRS, YFSETQ. This CDR3 is 16 amino acids long. Trimming removed 4 bases at V and 3 bases at J, with 18 bases between. The CDR3 protein is CASSPDASGWTDTQYF. CDR3 DNA sequence: TGCGCCAGCAGCCCGGACGCCTCCGGTTGGACAGATACGCAGTATTTT.

V and J are TRBV6-7 and TRBJ1-2, with 7 bases fitting TRBD1. TRBV6-7 belongs to the ORF category, with a function that is uncertain. The CDR3 is 15 residues long. Losses at the gene ends were 7 bases for V and 12 bases for J; bases not matched to a gene: 20. CDR3 DNA sequence: TGTGCCAGCAAAAGAACCGGGACAGTTGCCTCTAGGAACACCTTC. Protein product: CASKRTGTVASRNTF.

This chain links TRBV19 with TRBJ1-6; 7 positions agree with TRBD1. The CDR3 totals 16 residues. Trimming removed 4 bases from V and 9 bases from J; junction bases left unmatched: 12. Germline-derived CDR1 and CDR2 are LNHDA and SQIVND (reference sequence). The CDR3 loop is CASSTRTGGNGSPLHF. In DNA form, the CDR3 reads TGTGCCAGTAGTACCCGGACAGGCGGTAATGGTTCACCCCTCCACTTT.

This clone showed up just a few times. The V gene is TRBV19, the J gene TRBJ1-5; a possible D gene is TRBD1 (6 bases). This CDR3 has 16 residues. Trimming shortened V by 7 bases and J by 0 bases, and 16 bases separated the two germline ends. CDR1 is LNHDA and CDR2 is SQIVND in the germline V gene (reference sequence). The CDR3 DNA reads TGTGCCAGTAATACTGGAACACAGGGTAGCAATCAGCCCCAGCATTTT. Its translation: CASNTGTQGSNQPQHF.

The chain employs TRBV7-9 and TRBJ1-2; D is ambiguous. Trimming stripped 2 bases from V and 1 base from J, with 14 bases between. This CDR3 contains 16 residues. Germline CDR1 and CDR2: SEHNR and FQNEAQ (reference sequence). The chain's CDR3 is CASSLLGQEFNYGYTF. In nucleotides, the CDR3 is TGTGCCAGCAGCTTACTGGGCCAGGAATTTAACTATGGCTACACCTTC.